The 3 T cell receptor beta chains reported below all come from one sample, sequenced in a study of shared clonotypes between healthy human individuals. The repertoire was sequenced with immunoSEQ multiplex PCR; TCRdb's copy has only in-frame clones and lacks some. The data hold 2 million to 2.5 million clones, with nearly 97% observed a single time. Sequencing was performed on naive CD4+ T cells sorted from blood. Subset here: CD45RA+ positively selected. Every receptor here comes from a man between 18 and 29 years old in good health.

The J gene is TRBJ2-7, the V gene TRBV18; tentatively, D is TRBD2 (7 bases). The V and J ends lost 0 bases and 2 bases respectively, with 14 bases between them. The CDR3 consists of 16 residues. Germline values: CDR1 KGHSH, CDR2 LQKENI. The CDR3 protein is CASSPPVMGGPYEQYF. CDR3 coding DNA: TGTGCCAGCTCACCACCGGTCATGGGGGGGCCCTACGAGCAGTACTTC.

The chain employs TRBV10-3 and TRBJ2-6; D ambiguous. Trimming took off 6 bases at V and 2 bases at J, with 8 bases between the two ends. Germline CDR1 ENHRY, CDR2 SYGVKD. The CDR3 runs 14 residues. CDR3 loop: CAIRLGTGANVLTF. Written as DNA, the CDR3 is TGTGCCATCAGACTGGGTACTGGGGCCAACGTCCTGACTTTC.

The chain is built from TRBV27 and TRBJ2-3; 10 positions match TRBD2. Trimming removed 4 bases from V and 7 bases from J; junction bases left unmatched: 8. CDR3 length equals 15 residues. The germline V gene encodes CDR1 MNHEY and CDR2 SMNVEV (reference sequence). CDR3 protein: CASSWTRTSGNTQYF. DNA of the CDR3: TGTGCCAGCAGTTGGACGAGGACTAGCGGTAATACGCAGTATTTT.